These 8 T cell receptor beta chains share one sample of origin, sequenced in a study of blood T cells in healthy people across ages. Primed by a sample-barcoded 5' primer and a J-beta primer mix, a second PCR proceeded for about 6 to 11 cycles. TCRdb ran MiXCR on the 5' RACE reads and lists one entry per CDR3 protein. Here the sample spans fewer than 700,000 distinct CDR3 sequences, roughly 43% being singletons. Sample: blood. These TCRs come from a man aged 80 or over in good health.

The chain recombines TRBV3-1 with TRBJ2-3, with a weak D call TRBD2 (7 bases). Per the germline V gene, CDR1 is LGHDT and CDR2 is YNNKEL (reference sequence). The CDR3 extends over 16 amino acids. V shed 5 bases and J shed 6 bases, with 21 bases lying between them. In DNA, the CDR3 is TGTGCCAGCAGCTCCTTCGGGGGGCCCACCCCCGATACGCAGTATTTT. It specifies CASSSFGGPTPDTQYF.

The chain joins TRBV7-9 to TRBJ2-3; 13 positions agree with TRBD2. J was trimmed by 5 bases and V by 5 bases; bases with no gene match: 7. There are 16 residues in the CDR3. The germline V gene encodes CDR1 SEHNR and CDR2 FQNEAQ (reference sequence). CDR3 sequence: CASSPTSGGTGDTQYF. CDR3 nucleotide sequence: TGTGCCAGCAGCCCGACTAGCGGGGGGACTGGAGATACGCAGTATTTT. Based on the CDR3 plus reference TRBV7-9 and TRBJ2-3, the full variable domain is DTGVSQNPRHKITKRGQNVTFRCDPISEHNRLYWYRQTLGQGPEFLTYFQNEAQLEKSRLLSDRFSAERPKGSFSTLEIQRTEQGDSAMYLCASSPTSGGTGDTQYFGPGTRLTVL.

This clonotype has a handful of counts. This rearrangement joins TRBV2 to TRBJ1-2; D remains unclear. V was shortened by 11 bases and J by 1 base, with 17 bases between the two germline ends. The CDR3 loop spans 14 amino acids. The V gene's germline CDR1 is SNHLY and CDR2 FYNNEI. The CDR3 protein is CAGVGSAFNYGYTF. In DNA form, the CDR3 reads TGTGCCGGGGTCGGCTCAGCCTTTAACTATGGCTACACCTTC.

This clonotype was seen a few times. The chain couples TRBV4-3 to TRBJ2-1; 9 bases match TRBD1. In germline, CDR1 is LGHNA, CDR2 YSLEER. The CDR3 runs 15 residues. V trimming: 4 bases; J trimming: 9 bases; junction bases outside the gene matches: 10. The CDR3: CASSRDLQGAGEQFF. CDR3 sequence (DNA): TGCGCCAGCAGCCGGGATCTACAGGGGGCGGGTGAGCAGTTCTTC.

The chain uses TRBV7-9 and TRBJ2-7; perhaps TRBD2 as D (6 bases). Trimming removed 3 bases from V and 12 bases from J, with 15 bases in between. Germline CDR1 reads SEHNR; CDR2 reads FQNEAQ (reference sequence). The CDR3 runs to 12 residues. The CDR3 here is CASSFGGVVRYF. The CDR3 bases are TGTGCCAGCAGCTTTGGAGGGGTAGTTAGGTACTTC.

The chain combines TRBV27 with TRBJ2-3, with a tentative D call TRBD1 (5 bases). Trimming took 4 bases from V and 0 from J, leaving 14 bases between them. This CDR3 contains 16 residues. From germline, CDR1 is MNHEY and CDR2 SMNVEV (reference sequence). CDR3: CASSSLGRASTDTQYF. The CDR3 bases are TGTGCCAGCAGTTCCCTAGGCAGGGCTAGCACAGATACGCAGTATTTT.

V is TRBV6-6 and J is TRBJ2-2; D possibly corresponds to TRBD1 (6 bases). This CDR3 is built from 14 residues. CDR1 MNHNY and CDR2 SVGAGI come from the germline V gene (reference sequence). Trimming took off 6 bases at V and 2 bases at J, with 10 bases between the two ends. CDR3 region: CASRLGQNTGELFF. The CDR3 nucleotides read TGTGCCAGCAGGCTGGGACAAAACACCGGGGAGCTGTTTTTT.

The sample holds a few counts of this clonotype. This chain joins TRBV20-1 and TRBJ2-7; the D gene could be TRBD1 or TRBD2 (5 bases each). Germline CDR1 DFQATT, CDR2 SNEGSKA (reference sequence). This CDR3 has 15 residues. Trimming stripped 0 bases from V and 7 bases from J, with 19 bases between. The CDR3 protein is CSAREVRGWDGEQYF. The CDR3 bases are TGCAGTGCTAGAGAGGTTCGAGGGTGGGACGGGGAGCAGTACTTC.